The 21 T cell receptor beta chains presented below share a single source sample, sequenced in a study of blood T cells in healthy people across ages. Through a sample-barcoded 5' primer and a J-beta primer mix, a second PCR was run for roughly 6 to 11 cycles. Each CDR3 protein is one row after TCRdb ran MiXCR on the 5' RACE reads. This sample carries 540,000 or so distinct CDR3 sequences, more than 45% of them seen once, and the ten largest clones take 20% to 25%. Material for sequencing was blood. These receptors all come from a man older than 75 in good health.

V and J are TRBV3-1 and TRBJ2-5; 8 positions agree with TRBD1. The closer fit of TRBJ2-7 to the DNA end suggests the J call may be wrong. This CDR3 comprises 14 residues. The germline CDR1 and CDR2 sequences are LGHDT and YNNKEL (reference sequence). The CDR3 bases are TGTGCCAGCAGCTGGGACAGGTCCAACTACGAGCAGTACTTC. Amino acids: CASSWDRSNYEQYF.

To note about this clonotype: A read error may explain this, as a much larger clone is one base away. The chain combines TRBV6-6 with TRBJ2-5; D possibly uses TRBD1 or TRBD2 (5 bases each). The CDR3 runs 15 residues. The V gene's germline CDR1 is MNHNY and CDR2 SVGAGI (reference sequence). The V and J ends lost 2 bases and 5 bases respectively, with 15 bases between them. The CDR3 reads CASSYPGRGDETQYF. CDR3 bases: TGTGCCAGCAGTTACCCGGGACGGGGTGACGAGACCCAGTACTTC.

This rearrangement joins TRBV6-6 to TRBJ1-1; TRBD1 might be the D (5 bases). The CDR3 loop spans 14 amino acids. From germline, CDR1 is MNHNY and CDR2 SVGAGI (reference sequence). V lost 6 bases to trimming and J lost 5 bases, with 16 bases between them. CDR3 nucleotides: TGTGCCAGCAGCTTCTTTGGGGGGAGGACTGAAGCTTTCTTT. It yields the protein CASSFFGGRTEAFF.

The chain joins TRBV7-2 to TRBJ2-4, with TRBD2 as a possible D gene (5 bases). The CDR3 covers 16 residues. CDR1 is SGHTA and CDR2 is FQGNSA in the germline V gene. Trimming left V 1 base short and J 3 bases short, with 13 bases between. CDR3 sequence (DNA): TGTGCCAGCAGCTTAGTACGGACTGGTTACAAAAACATTCAGTACTTC. This encodes CASSLVRTGYKNIQYF. The variable domain in full, with the rest retrieved from reference TRBV7-2 and TRBJ2-4, is GAGVSQSPSNKVTEKGKDVELRCDPISGHTALYWYRQSLGQGLEFLIYFQGNSAPDKSGLPSDRFSAERTGGSVSTLTIQRTQQEDSAVYLCASSLVRTGYKNIQYFGAGTRLSVL.

The chain is built from TRBV6-2 or TRBV6-3 and TRBJ2-7; 11 bases are shared with TRBD2. This CDR3 contains 18 residues. CDR1 and CDR2 from the germline V gene are MNHEY and SVGEGT. V lost 2 bases, J lost 4 bases, and 13 bases stayed unmatched. DNA of the CDR3: TGTGCCAGCAGTTACACTGGGACTAGCGGAAGAACCACTTACGAGCAGTACTTC. Translation gives CASSYTGTSGRTTYEQYF.

There are a few counts of this clonotype. The gene calls are TRBV6-2 or TRBV6-3 and TRBJ2-7; TRBD1 aligns across 7 bases. The CDR3 is 14 residues long. CDR1 is MNHEY and CDR2 is SVGEGT in the germline V gene. V gave up 4 bases and J gave up 4 bases; unmatched junction bases: 7. The CDR3 DNA is TGTGCCAGCAGTTGGGACAGTAGCCGGTACGAGCAGTACTTC. It encodes CASSWDSSRYEQYF.

This sequence joins TRBV3-1 and TRBJ2-1; the match to TRBD2 covers 11 bases. V gave up 5 bases and J gave up 1 base; unmatched junction bases: 10. Germline CDR1 LGHDT, CDR2 YNNKEL (reference sequence). The CDR3 has 18 amino acids. CDR3 DNA: TGTGCCAGCAGCGTCCCCCACGTAGCGGGAGGGTCCTACAATGAGCAGTTCTTC. It yields the protein CASSVPHVAGGSYNEQFF.

The genes are TRBV7-2 and TRBJ2-5; TRBD1 or TRBD2 may be the D gene (5 bases each). This CDR3 is built from 16 residues. The germline V gene has CDR1 SGHTA and CDR2 FQGNSA. V was pared by 4 bases and J by 0 bases, with 15 bases between. The DNA for the CDR3 is TGTGCCAGCAGCTCCAGACTCGGGACCTACCAAGAGACCCAGTACTTC. Amino acids: CASSSRLGTYQETQYF.

V and J are TRBV3-1 and TRBJ2-7; TRBD2 agrees at 8 bases. Germline CDR1 LGHDT, CDR2 YNNKEL (reference sequence). After removal of 3 bases from V and 4 bases from J, the junction contained 5 bases not matched to a gene. There are 14 residues in the CDR3. The CDR3 loop is CASSQVSGAYEQYF. CDR3 DNA: TGTGCCAGCAGCCAGGTTAGCGGGGCTTACGAGCAGTACTTC.

This clonotype was recorded at least ten times. CDR3 sequence reads: CASSQTGLAVTDTQYF. Written as DNA, the CDR3 is TGCGCCAGCAGCCAAACGGGACTAGCGGTCACAGATACGCAGTATTTT. The chain is built from TRBV4-3 and TRBJ2-3; the match to TRBD2 covers 11 bases. CDR1 is LGHNA and CDR2 is YSLEER in the germline V gene. This CDR3 has 16 residues. The J segment lost 2 bases and the V segment lost 2 bases, leaving 3 bases of the junction unmatched.

In its sample, this clonotype was seen many times. The V and J genes are TRBV6-6 and TRBJ2-1; TRBD2 matches at 10 bases. CDR3 size: 17 residues. Losses at the gene ends were 0 bases for V and 9 bases for J; bases not matched to a gene: 11. The germline gives CDR1 MNHNY, CDR2 SVGAGI (reference sequence). In nucleotides, the CDR3 is TGTGCCAGCAGTTACTCGACTCCTAGCGGGAGTTATGGTGAGCAGTTCTTC. Its translation is CASSYSTPSGSYGEQFF.

V usage is TRBV6-2 or TRBV6-3 and J usage is TRBJ1-5, with D maybe TRBD1 (5 bases). Looked up from germline, CDR1 is MNHEY and CDR2 is SVGEGT. CDR3 size: 14 residues. V shed 6 bases and J shed 5 bases, with 14 bases lying between them. CDR3 nucleotide sequence: TGTGCCAGCAGCCTCCGGGACGGGGATCAGCCCCAGCATTTT. It yields the protein CASSLRDGDQPQHF.

This clonotype has just a few counts. V is TRBV6-5 and J is TRBJ2-3, with 9 bases that match TRBD2. Germline trimming cut 6 bases from V and 4 bases from J; bases unmatched to any gene: 8. Germline CDR1 reads MNHEY; CDR2 reads SVGAGI. This CDR3 is 15 amino acids long. CDR3 DNA: TGTGCCAGCAGGAAAGCGGGAGGAGGAGCAGATACGCAGTATTTT. Translation gives CASRKAGGGADTQYF.

This clonotype occurred a few times. J is TRBJ2-2 and V is TRBV6-6; D remains unclear. Germline V gives CDR1 MNHNY, CDR2 SVGAGI (reference sequence). This CDR3 spans 14 amino acids. V was trimmed by 6 bases and J by 0 bases, leaving 8 bases between them. CDR3 bases: TGTGCCAGCAGACGAGAGGCGAACACCGGGGAGCTGTTTTTT. As protein: CASRREANTGELFF.

The chain has TRBV6-2 or TRBV6-3 and TRBJ2-5; D gene ambiguous. V was shortened by 2 bases and J by 7 bases, with 5 bases between the two germline ends. The CDR3 has 11 residues. The V gene's germline CDR1 is MNHEY and CDR2 SVGEGT. CDR3 sequence (DNA): TGTGCCAGCAGTTACGGGTTGACCCAGTACTTC. This sequence encodes CASSYGLTQYF.

The chain carries TRBV12-3 or TRBV12-4 and TRBJ2-1; 7 bases match TRBD1. Trimming removed 6 bases from V and 6 bases from J; junction bases left unmatched: 5. This CDR3 region has 13 residues. The CDR3 loop is CASSGTASNEQFF. The CDR3 DNA is TGTGCCAGCAGCGGGACAGCCTCCAATGAGCAGTTCTTC.

There are many counts of this clonotype. This chain connects TRBV6-6 to TRBJ1-1; 9 bases agree with TRBD1. V trimming: 4 bases; J trimming: 4 bases; junction bases outside the gene matches: 16. Germline V gene sequence: CDR1 MNHNY, CDR2 SVGAGI (reference sequence). The length of the CDR3 is 18 residues. The CDR3 region is CASSSLPDRGVWSTEAFF. In nucleotides, the CDR3 is TGTGCCAGCAGTTCTCTTCCCGACAGGGGGGTTTGGAGCACTGAAGCTTTCTTT.

V is TRBV12-3 or TRBV12-4 and J is TRBJ1-5; TRBD1 matches 9 bases. The V and J ends lost 6 bases and 2 bases, in that order; junction bases with no gene match: 8. The CDR3 loop spans 16 amino acids. Written as DNA, the CDR3 is TGTGCCAGCAGCCTTGGGACAGGGTACGGCAATCAGCCCCAGCATTTT. Translating it yields CASSLGTGYGNQPQHF.

This clonotype showed up just a few times. V and J are TRBV4-2 and TRBJ2-3; D uncertain. The V end was cut by 4 bases, the J end by 9 bases, with 8 bases between. CDR3 length: 11 residues. Germline lookup yields CDR1 LGHNA and CDR2 YNFKEQ. DNA for the CDR3: TGTGCCAGCAGCCTTGAGTCAACGCAGTATTTT. Encoded protein: CASSLESTQYF.

The V gene is TRBV24-1, the J gene TRBJ2-3; no definite D call. This CDR3 has 10 amino acids. Germline lookup yields CDR1 KGHDR and CDR2 SFDVKD. V shed 12 bases and J shed 4 bases, with 7 bases lying between them. The CDR3 bases are TGTGCCCATTCGGCAGATACGCAGTATTTT. Translating it yields CAHSADTQYF.

J is TRBJ2-5 and V is TRBV20-1, with D perhaps TRBD1 (6 bases). The CDR3 runs 14 residues. CDR1 DFQATT and CDR2 SNEGSKA come from the germline V gene (reference sequence). V was shortened by 1 base and J by 0 bases, with 9 bases between the two germline ends. CDR3 sequence reads: CSARVDRDQETQYF. CDR3 DNA sequence: TGCAGTGCTAGAGTGGACAGAGACCAAGAGACCCAGTACTTC.